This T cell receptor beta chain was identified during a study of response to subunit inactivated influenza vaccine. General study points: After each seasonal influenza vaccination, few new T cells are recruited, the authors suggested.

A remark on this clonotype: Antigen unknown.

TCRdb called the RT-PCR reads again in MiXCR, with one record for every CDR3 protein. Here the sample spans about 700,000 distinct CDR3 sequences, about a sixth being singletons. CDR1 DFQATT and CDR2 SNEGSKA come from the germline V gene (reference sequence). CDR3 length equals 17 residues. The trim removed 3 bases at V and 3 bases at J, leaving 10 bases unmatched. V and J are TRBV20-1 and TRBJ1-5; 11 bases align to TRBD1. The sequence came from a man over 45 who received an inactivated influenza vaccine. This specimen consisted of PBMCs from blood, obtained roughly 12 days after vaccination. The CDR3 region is CSASEMGQGGFNQPQHF. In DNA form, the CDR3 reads TGCAGTGCTAGTGAAATGGGACAGGGGGGCTTCAATCAGCCCCAGCATTTT.